This is a list of T cell receptor beta chains from one sample in a study of cytomegalovirus exposure and HLA in healthy donors. Sequencing was performed with immunoSEQ multiplex PCR; in TCRdb, only in-frame clones are kept and a portion is missing. The sample includes some 130,000 clones, about 91% seen only once; the top ten take 1% to 1.5%. Sequenced sample: PBMCs. The receptors derive from a woman aged 18 to 35 in good health and CMV-seronegative. The CDR3 runs from the conserved cysteine through the conserved F or W. D genes are given only for firm matches. Where a row states a size, it is once, few, many or the class of an expanded clone; other rows omit it.

size: NA
J: TRBJ1-5
V: TRBV29-1
D: TRBD1
CDR3: CSVGAQGVSQPQHF
DNA: TGCAGCGTTGGTGCACAGGGGGTAAGTCAGCCCCAGCATTTT

size: NA
J: TRBJ1-1
V: TRBV7-8
D: NA
CDR3: CASSAARAYTEAFF
DNA: TGTGCCAGCAGCGCCGCCAGGGCCTACACTGAAGCTTTCTTT

size: NA
J: TRBJ2-3
V: TRBV7-3
D: NA
CDR3: CASSLMLASTDTQYF
DNA: TGTGCCAGCAGCTTAATGTTAGCGAGCACAGATACGCAGTATTTT

size: NA
J: TRBJ1-2
V: TRBV7-9
D: TRBD1
CDR3: CASSLGRDRGVYGYTF
DNA: TGTGCCAGCAGCTTAGGGCGGGACAGGGGAGTATATGGCTACACCTTC

size: NA
J: TRBJ1-1
V: TRBV6-5
D: NA
CDR3: CASSSQVNTEAFF
DNA: TGTGCCAGCAGTTCCCAGGTGAACACTGAAGCTTTCTTT

size: NA
J: TRBJ2-2
V: TRBV6-6
D: NA
CDR3: CASSRGTGELFF
DNA: TGTGCCAGCAGTCGAGGAACCGGGGAGCTGTTTTTT

size: NA
J: TRBJ2-3
V: TRBV10-2
D: TRBD2
CDR3: CASRSGLADNPTDTQYF
DNA: TGCGCCAGCAGATCCGGACTAGCGGATAACCCCACAGATACGCAGTATTTT

size: NA
J: TRBJ2-7
V: TRBV7-2
D: TRBD1
CDR3: CASSLGTQGTYEQYF
DNA: TGTGCCAGCAGCTTAGGGACACAGGGGACCTACGAGCAGTACTTC

size: NA
J: TRBJ2-5
V: TRBV13
D: NA
CDR3: CASSFGVRGSRETQYF
DNA: TGTGCCAGCAGCTTTGGGGTCCGTGGGAGTAGGGAGACCCAGTACTTC

size: NA
J: TRBJ2-1
V: TRBV7-2
D: NA
CDR3: CASSLARGLLTYNEQFF
DNA: TGTGCCAGCAGCTTAGCGCGTGGACTATTGACTTACAATGAGCAGTTCTTC

size: NA
J: TRBJ2-5
V: TRBV11-2
D: NA
CDR3: CASSLGVRGQETQYF
DNA: TGTGCCAGCAGCTTAGGTGTTAGAGGACAAGAGACCCAGTACTTC

size: NA
J: TRBJ1-3
V: TRBV7-3
D: NA
CDR3: CASSLAQGNTIYF
DNA: TGTGCCAGCAGCTTAGCCCAGGGAAACACCATATATTTT

size: once
J: TRBJ2-2
V: TRBV7-9
D: NA
CDR3: CASTGAVGQAQPGELFF
DNA: TGTGCCAGCACCGGAGCGGTAGGTCAGGCCCAACCCGGGGAGCTGTTTTTT

size: NA
J: TRBJ1-2
V: TRBV7-9
D: NA
CDR3: CASNREARGAGYTF
DNA: TGTGCCAGCAACCGGGAAGCCAGGGGCGCCGGCTACACCTTC

size: once
J: TRBJ1-2
V: TRBV4-1
D: TRBD1
CDR3: CASSRPPTGIISF
DNA: TGCGCCAGCAGCCGCCCCCCGACAGGGATTATCTCCTTC

size: once
J: TRBJ2-6
V: TRBV29-1
D: NA
CDR3: CSVLGSSGANVLTF
DNA: TGCAGCGTGCTAGGCAGCTCTGGGGCCAACGTCCTGACTTTC

size: NA
J: TRBJ2-1
V: TRBV5-8
D: TRBD2
CDR3: CASSLSGTRANEQFF
DNA: TGTGCCAGCAGCTTATCCGGGACTAGAGCCAATGAGCAGTTCTTC

size: NA
J: TRBJ1-1
V: TRBV19
D: NA
CDR3: CASSNTMNTEAFF
DNA: TGTGCCAGTAGTAACACAATGAACACTGAAGCTTTCTTT

size: NA
J: TRBJ2-7
V: TRBV6-1
D: NA
CDR3: CASTLWVRPPEQYF
DNA: TGTGCCAGCACCCTTTGGGTGAGGCCCCCCGAGCAGTACTTC

size: NA
J: TRBJ2-3
V: TRBV11-1
D: NA
CDR3: CASSLRRDASTDTQYF
DNA: TGTGCCAGCAGCTTACGGCGGGACGCTAGCACAGATACGCAGTATTTT

size: NA
J: TRBJ2-7
V: TRBV11-2
D: NA
CDR3: CASSRSLPWAGSEDEQYF
DNA: TGTGCCAGCAGCAGGTCTCTTCCCTGGGCTGGGTCGGAGGACGAGCAGTACTTC

size: NA
J: TRBJ2-4
V: TRBV18
D: NA
CDR3: CASSPSSVAKNIQYF
DNA: TGTGCCAGCTCACCATCGAGCGTAGCCAAAAACATTCAGTACTTC

size: NA
J: TRBJ2-1
V: TRBV27
D: NA
CDR3: CASSFGGDNEQFF
DNA: TGTGCCAGCAGTTTTGGCGGCGACAATGAGCAGTTCTTC

size: once
J: TRBJ1-5
V: TRBV5-1
D: NA
CDR3: CASSLGGDFGQPQHF
DNA: TGCGCCAGCAGCTTGGGGGGGGACTTTGGACAGCCCCAGCATTTT

size: NA
J: TRBJ2-3
V: TRBV10-3
D: TRBD2
CDR3: CAISPSSRLAAQYF
DNA: TGTGCCATCAGTCCCTCTTCCCGACTAGCAGCGCAGTATTTT

size: NA
J: TRBJ1-1
V: TRBV10-1
D: TRBD1
CDR3: CASSSGTENTEAFF
DNA: TGCGCCAGCAGCTCTGGGACAGAGAACACTGAAGCTTTCTTT

size: NA
J: TRBJ1-5
V: TRBV18
D: TRBD1
CDR3: CASSPFGGQGNQPQHF
DNA: TGTGCCAGCTCACCGTTCGGGGGACAGGGAAATCAGCCCCAGCATTTT

size: NA
J: TRBJ1-2
V: TRBV6-5
D: NA
CDR3: CASRGGPGYDYGYTF
DNA: TGTGCCAGCAGGGGAGGGCCAGGTTATGACTATGGCTACACCTTC

size: many
J: TRBJ2-7
V: TRBV7-6
D: TRBD2
CDR3: CASSRSGGTTYEQYF
DNA: TGTGCCAGCAGTCGGAGCGGGGGGACCACCTACGAGCAGTACTTC

size: NA
J: TRBJ2-1
V: TRBV7-9
D: TRBD2
CDR3: CASSFERGRYNEQFF
DNA: TGTGCCAGCAGCTTCGAGCGGGGGAGGTACAATGAGCAGTTCTTC

size: NA
J: TRBJ1-2
V: TRBV6-5
D: TRBD1
CDR3: CASSTRQGGGYTF
DNA: TGTGCCAGCAGTACTCGACAGGGGGGCGGCTACACCTTC

size: NA
J: TRBJ1-2
V: TRBV6-5
D: NA
CDR3: CASSNPSTGVYGYTF
DNA: TGTGCCAGCAGTAACCCCTCTACAGGCGTCTATGGCTACACCTTC

size: NA
J: TRBJ1-1
V: TRBV9
D: NA
CDR3: CASSSGVRTFF
DNA: TGTGCCAGCAGCTCCGGCGTCAGGACTTTCTTT

size: once
J: TRBJ1-3
V: TRBV29-1
D: NA
CDR3: CSVDLGADTIYF
DNA: TGCAGCGTTGATTTAGGGGCAGACACCATATATTTT

size: NA
J: TRBJ1-2
V: TRBV6-1
D: NA
CDR3: CASRQGYNYGYTF
DNA: TGTGCCAGCAGACAGGGCTATAACTATGGCTACACCTTC

size: NA
J: TRBJ1-4
V: TRBV9
D: NA
CDR3: CASSVALTTQGKLFF
DNA: TGTGCCAGCAGCGTAGCGCTCACAACGCAGGGAAAACTGTTTTTT

size: NA
J: TRBJ2-7
V: TRBV4-1
D: TRBD2
CDR3: CASSQGPSGSYEQYF
DNA: TGCGCCAGCAGCCAAGGGCCTAGCGGCTCCTACGAGCAGTACTTC

size: NA
J: TRBJ1-2
V: TRBV6-5
D: NA
CDR3: CASGPHTETNYGYTF
DNA: TGTGCCAGTGGGCCACATACAGAAACTAACTATGGCTACACCTTC

size: NA
J: TRBJ1-1
V: TRBV29-1
D: NA
CDR3: CSVTPAVGGTEAFF
DNA: TGCAGCGTCACCCCGGCAGTGGGGGGGACTGAAGCTTTCTTT

size: NA
J: TRBJ2-2
V: TRBV6-1
D: NA
CDR3: CASSEAGITGELFF
DNA: TGTGCCAGCAGTGAGGCAGGGATCACCGGGGAGCTGTTTTTT